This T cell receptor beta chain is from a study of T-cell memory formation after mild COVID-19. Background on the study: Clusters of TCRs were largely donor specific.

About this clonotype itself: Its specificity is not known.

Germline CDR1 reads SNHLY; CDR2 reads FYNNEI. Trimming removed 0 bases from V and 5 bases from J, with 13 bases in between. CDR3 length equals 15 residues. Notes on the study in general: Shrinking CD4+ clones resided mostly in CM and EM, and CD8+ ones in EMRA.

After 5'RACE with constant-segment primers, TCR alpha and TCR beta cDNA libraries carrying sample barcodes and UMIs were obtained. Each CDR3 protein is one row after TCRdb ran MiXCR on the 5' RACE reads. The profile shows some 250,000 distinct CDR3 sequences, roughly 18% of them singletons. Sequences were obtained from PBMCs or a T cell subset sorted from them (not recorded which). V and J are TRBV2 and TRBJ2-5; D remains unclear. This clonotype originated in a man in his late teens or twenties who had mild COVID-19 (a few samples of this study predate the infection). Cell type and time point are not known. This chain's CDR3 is CASSEARSKLETQYF. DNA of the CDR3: TGTGCCAGCAGTGAAGCACGGTCAAAACTGGAGACCCAGTACTTC.